The rows below give T cell receptor beta chains drawn from one sample of a study of radiotherapy plus CTLA-4 blockade in lung cancer. Profiled with immunoSEQ multiplex PCR; TCRdb holds only in-frame clones, not every one. The table lists about 110,000 clones, about 80% of them singletons. Sequences were derived from peripheral blood, sampled from a patient treated with radiotherapy plus ipilimumab. Receptors originate from a human donor with non-small cell lung cancer that progressed on radiotherapy plus ipilimumab. Some clones in this sample may be carry-over from other donors' samples. CDR3s include the opening cysteine and the closing phenylalanine or tryptophan. The D gene is left open where the match is weak. Clone size appears in some rows only: once, few, many, or a class for an expanded clone.

>few|.|TRBV6-1|TRBJ1-1
TGTGCCAGCAGTCCACGTCGCCGGGGGTACACTGAAGCTTTCTTT
CASSPRRRGYTEAFF
>.|.|TRBV5-1|TRBJ1-1
TGCGCCAGCACCCTTGGAGAGTACCCGAACACTGAAGCTTTCTTT
CASTLGEYPNTEAFF
>.|TRBD2|TRBV7-6|TRBJ2-7
TGTGCCAGCGGAATAGGGCGGGGGAGCTCCTACGAGCAGTACTTC
CASGIGRGSSYEQYF
>.|TRBD2|TRBV5-6|TRBJ2-3
TGTGCCAGCAGCTTGCGGGGACTAAGTGGGGTAGCAGATACGCAGTATTTT
CASSLRGLSGVADTQYF
>.|TRBD2|TRBV7-2|TRBJ2-7
TGCGCCAGCAGCCAGGGACTAGCGGGGAACTACGAGCAGTACTTC
CASSQGLAGNYEQYF
>once|.|TRBV4-2|TRBJ1-4
TGTGCCAGCAGCCCTCGGGGCAGGGACAATGAAAAACTGTTTTTT
CASSPRGRDNEKLFF
>.|TRBD1|TRBV27|TRBJ1-5
TGTGCCAGCAGTTCGACAGGGGTTGGGAATCAGCCCCAGCATTTT
CASSSTGVGNQPQHF
>.|.|TRBV7-6|TRBJ2-5
TGTGCCAGCAGCTTAGGGCAGACGTACCAAGAGACCCAGTACTTC
CASSLGQTYQETQYF
>.|.|TRBV2|TRBJ1-5
TGTGCCAGCAAAAGGGGCGAGGGCAATCAGCCCCAGCATTTT
CASKRGEGNQPQHF
>.|.|TRBV7-9|TRBJ1-5
TGTGCCAGCAGCTTAGCGCTTTATGACAGCAATCAGCCCCAGCATTTT
CASSLALYDSNQPQHF
>.|TRBD1|TRBV13|TRBJ1-6
TGTGCCAGCAGCATCCTCACGGGACAGAGTTTTTTTAATTCACCCCTCCACTTT
CASSILTGQSFFNSPLHF
>once|.|TRBV30|TRBJ1-1
TGTGCTCAAACCCATGGCCCCACAGGGTACGTCACTGAAGCTTTCTTT
CAQTHGPTGYVTEAFF
>.|.|TRBV6-6|TRBJ1-2
TGTGCCAGCAGTTATTCCGGACAGTCCTATGGCTACACCTTC
CASSYSGQSYGYTF
>.|TRBD2|TRBV7-2|TRBJ2-5
TGTGCCAGCAGCCGACTAGCATTTCAAGAGACCCAGTACTTC
CASSRLAFQETQYF
>few|TRBD1|TRBV9|TRBJ1-1
TGTGCCAGCAGCGTCGGGACAGGGCGCGCGGTTGGGGAAGCTTTCTTT
CASSVGTGRAVGEAFF
>.|.|TRBV12-2|TRBJ1-2
TGTGCAAGTCGCTTATTTTTGAAAGCTAACTATGGCTACACCTTC
CASRLFLKANYGYTF
>few|TRBD1|TRBV5-1|TRBJ2-5
TGCGCCAGCAGCTCGGGACAGGGCCATGTAGAGACCCAGTACTTC
CASSSGQGHVETQYF